This TCR beta chain was identified in a study of cytomegalovirus exposure and HLA in healthy donors. Use of 60 Vbeta and 13 Jbeta primers characterized the PCR. Sequencing used immunoSEQ multiplex PCR; TCRdb keeps in-frame clones, though not all of them. The repertoire holds roughly 100,000 clones, 60% to 80% seen once, with 0.79% in the top ten. The CDR3 sequence is 17 residues long. Between the trimmed V and J ends, which lost 3 bases and 0 bases, there was a span of 15 bases. Germline values: CDR1 LNHDA, CDR2 SQIVND (reference sequence). This chain links TRBV19 with TRBJ1-3; D not resolved. Sample: PBMCs. This TCR derives from a boy aged 5-17 years in good health and CMV-seronegative. The CDR3 DNA reads TGTGCCAGTAGTATTTGGCCGCCTAGAAACTCTGGAAACACCATATATTTT. This sequence encodes CASSIWPPRNSGNTIYF.